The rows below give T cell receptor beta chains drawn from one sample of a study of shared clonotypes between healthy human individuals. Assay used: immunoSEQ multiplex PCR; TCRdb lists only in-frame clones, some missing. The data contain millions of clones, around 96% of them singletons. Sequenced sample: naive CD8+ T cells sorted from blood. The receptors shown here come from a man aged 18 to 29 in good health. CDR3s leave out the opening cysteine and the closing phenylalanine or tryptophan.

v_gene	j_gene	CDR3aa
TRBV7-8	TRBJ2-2	ASSLDGLGITGELF
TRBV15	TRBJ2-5	ATSRDHGGLAGGGRETQY
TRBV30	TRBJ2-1	AWSWSAYNEQF
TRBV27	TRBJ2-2	ASSLWSGGTGELF
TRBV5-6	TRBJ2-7	ASSLARDPAYEQY
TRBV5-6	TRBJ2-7	ASSLDRAEQY
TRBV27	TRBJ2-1	ASSLMREWNEQF
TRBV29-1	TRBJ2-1	SAQEAYYNEQF
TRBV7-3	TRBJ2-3	ASSSGAGGSTDTQY
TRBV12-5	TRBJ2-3	ASVRGGTDTQY
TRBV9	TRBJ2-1	ASSSSGENNEQF
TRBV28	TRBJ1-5	ASLWGQSNQPQH
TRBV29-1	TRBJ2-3	SVEGGIIWEGQGSDTQY
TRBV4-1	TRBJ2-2	ASRSPGAGELF
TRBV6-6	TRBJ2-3	ASTYTSSTDTQY
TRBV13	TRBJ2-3	ASSYAGLAGTDTQY
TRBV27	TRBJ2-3	ASSPTGEDTQY